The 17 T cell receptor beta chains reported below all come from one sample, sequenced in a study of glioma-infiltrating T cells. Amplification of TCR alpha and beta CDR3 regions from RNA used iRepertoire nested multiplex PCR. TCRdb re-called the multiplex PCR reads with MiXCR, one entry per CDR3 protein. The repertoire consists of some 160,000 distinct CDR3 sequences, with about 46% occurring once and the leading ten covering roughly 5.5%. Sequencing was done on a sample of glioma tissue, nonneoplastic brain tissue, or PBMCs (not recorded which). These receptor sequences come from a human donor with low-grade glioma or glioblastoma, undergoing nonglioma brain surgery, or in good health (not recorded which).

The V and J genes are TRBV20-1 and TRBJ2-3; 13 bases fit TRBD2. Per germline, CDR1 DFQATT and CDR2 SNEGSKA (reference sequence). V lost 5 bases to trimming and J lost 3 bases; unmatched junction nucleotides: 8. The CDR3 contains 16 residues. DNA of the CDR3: TGCAGTGCTTGGGGACTAGCGGGGTCTAGAACAGATACGCAGTATTTT. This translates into CSAWGLAGSRTDTQYF.

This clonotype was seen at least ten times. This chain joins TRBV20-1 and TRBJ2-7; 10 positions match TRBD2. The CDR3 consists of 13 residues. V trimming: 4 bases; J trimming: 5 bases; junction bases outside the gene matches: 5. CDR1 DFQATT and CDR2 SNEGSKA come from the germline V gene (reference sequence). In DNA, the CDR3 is TGCAGTGCTATCGCTAGCGGGAGCCACGAGCAGTACTTC. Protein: CSAIASGSHEQYF.

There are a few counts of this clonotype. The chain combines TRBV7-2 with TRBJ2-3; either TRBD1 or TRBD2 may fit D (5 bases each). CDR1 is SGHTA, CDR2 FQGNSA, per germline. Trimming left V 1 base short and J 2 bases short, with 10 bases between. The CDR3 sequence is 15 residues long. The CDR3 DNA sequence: TGTGCCAGCAGCTTAGACGGGGCCGCCACAGATACGCAGTATTTT. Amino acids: CASSLDGAATDTQYF.

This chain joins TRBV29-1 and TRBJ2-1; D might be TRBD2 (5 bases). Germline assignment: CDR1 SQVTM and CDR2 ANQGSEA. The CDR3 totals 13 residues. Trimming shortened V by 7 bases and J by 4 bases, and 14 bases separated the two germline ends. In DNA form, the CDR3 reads TGCAGCGCGGGGATTGGTGGATACAATGAGCAGTTCTTC. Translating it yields CSAGIGGYNEQFF.

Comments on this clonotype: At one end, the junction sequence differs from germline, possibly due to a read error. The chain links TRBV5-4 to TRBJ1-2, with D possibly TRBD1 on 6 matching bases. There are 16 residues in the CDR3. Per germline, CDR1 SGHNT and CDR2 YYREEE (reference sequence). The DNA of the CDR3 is TGCGCCAGAAGCCAAGGAATCGGGGGCGCGAACTATGGCTACACCTTC. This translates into CARSQGIGGANYGYTF.

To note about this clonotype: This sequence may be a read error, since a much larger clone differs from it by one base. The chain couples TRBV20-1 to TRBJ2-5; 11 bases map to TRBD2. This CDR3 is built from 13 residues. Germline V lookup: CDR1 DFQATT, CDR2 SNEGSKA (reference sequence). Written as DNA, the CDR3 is TGCAGTGCTGGTACTAGCGGGGGAGAGACCCAGAACTTC. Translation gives CSAGTSGGETQNF.

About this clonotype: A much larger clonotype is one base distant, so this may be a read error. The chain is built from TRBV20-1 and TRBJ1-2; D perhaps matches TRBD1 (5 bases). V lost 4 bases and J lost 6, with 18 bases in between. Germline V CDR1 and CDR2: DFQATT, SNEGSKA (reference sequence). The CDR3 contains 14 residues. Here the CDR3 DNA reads TGCAGTGCTACCCCCGGGGCGGATGTAGATGGCTACACCTTC. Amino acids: CSATPGADVDGYTF.

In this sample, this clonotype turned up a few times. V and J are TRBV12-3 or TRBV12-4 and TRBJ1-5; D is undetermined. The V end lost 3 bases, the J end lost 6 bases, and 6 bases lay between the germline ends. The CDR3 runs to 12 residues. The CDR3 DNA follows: TGTGCCAGCAGTTTGGAGGGTCAGCCCCAGCATTTT. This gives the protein CASSLEGQPQHF.

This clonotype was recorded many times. This CDR3 reads CSAQLSNLGDGYTF. Written as DNA, the CDR3 is TGCAGTGCCCAACTATCAAATTTGGGAGATGGCTACACCTTC. V is TRBV20-1 and J is TRBJ1-2; no reliable D call. V lost 6 bases and J lost 6, with 20 bases in between. Looked up from germline, CDR1 is DFQATT and CDR2 is SNEGSKA (reference sequence). There are 14 residues in the CDR3.

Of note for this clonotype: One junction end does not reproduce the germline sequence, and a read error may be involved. Here the CDR3 reads CARSLQYRVASPVHF. Here the CDR3 DNA reads TGTGCCAGGAGTTTACAGTACAGGGTGGCTTCACCCGTCCACTTT. The rearrangement uses TRBV28 and TRBJ1-6; TRBD1 is a possible D gene (6 bases). This CDR3 is built from 15 residues. From germline, CDR1 is MDHEN and CDR2 SYDVKM.

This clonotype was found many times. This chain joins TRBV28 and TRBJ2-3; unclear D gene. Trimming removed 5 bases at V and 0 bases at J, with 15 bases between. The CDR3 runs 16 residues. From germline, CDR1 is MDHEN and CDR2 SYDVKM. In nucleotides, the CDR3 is TGTGCCAGCAGTGCTGTAGTCGGCTTGAGCACAGATACGCAGTATTTT. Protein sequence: CASSAVVGLSTDTQYF.

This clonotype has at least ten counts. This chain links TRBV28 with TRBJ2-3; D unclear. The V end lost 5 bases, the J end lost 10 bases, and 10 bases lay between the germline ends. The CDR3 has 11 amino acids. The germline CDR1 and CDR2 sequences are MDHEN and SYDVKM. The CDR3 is CASSRVGPQYF. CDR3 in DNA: TGTGCCAGCAGTCGGGTGGGTCCGCAGTATTTT.

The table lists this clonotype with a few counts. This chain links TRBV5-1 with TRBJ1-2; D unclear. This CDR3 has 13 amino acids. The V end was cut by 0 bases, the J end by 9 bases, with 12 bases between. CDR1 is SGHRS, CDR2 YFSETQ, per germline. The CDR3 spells CASSLEAGTRYTF. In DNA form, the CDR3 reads TGCGCCAGCAGCTTGGAGGCAGGCACCCGCTACACCTTC. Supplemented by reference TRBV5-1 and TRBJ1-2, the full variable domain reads KAGVTQTPRYLIKTRGQQVTLSCSPISGHRSVSWYQQTPGQGLQFLFEYFSETQRNKGNFPGRFSGRQFSNSRSEMNVSTLELGDSALYLCASSLEAGTRYTFGSGTRLTVV.

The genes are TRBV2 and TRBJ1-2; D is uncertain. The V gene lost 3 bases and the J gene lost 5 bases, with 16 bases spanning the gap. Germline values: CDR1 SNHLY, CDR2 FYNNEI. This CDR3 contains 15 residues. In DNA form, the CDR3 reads TGTGCCAGCAGTGAGTGGCCCCCCGCGGTGTATGGCTACACCTTC. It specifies CASSEWPPAVYGYTF. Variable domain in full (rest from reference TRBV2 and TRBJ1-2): EPEVTQTPSHQVTQMGQEVILRCVPISNHLYFYWYRQILGQKVEFLVSFYNNEISEKSEIFDDQFSVERPDGSNFTLKIRSTKLEDSAMYFCASSEWPPAVYGYTFGSGTRLTVV.

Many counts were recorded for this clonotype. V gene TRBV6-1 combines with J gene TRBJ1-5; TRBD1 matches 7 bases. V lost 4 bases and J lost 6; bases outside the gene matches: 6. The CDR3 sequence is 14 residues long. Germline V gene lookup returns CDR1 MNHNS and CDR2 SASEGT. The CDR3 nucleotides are TGTGCCAGCAGTGGAAACAGGGGAGCTCAGCCCCAGCATTTT. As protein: CASSGNRGAQPQHF.

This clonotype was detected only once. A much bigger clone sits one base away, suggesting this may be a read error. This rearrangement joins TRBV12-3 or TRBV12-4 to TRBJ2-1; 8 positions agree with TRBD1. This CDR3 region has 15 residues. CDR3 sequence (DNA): TGTGCCAGAAGTTTTCCCCAGGGGGCAGCAAATGAGCAGTTCTTC. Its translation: CARSFPQGAANEQFF.

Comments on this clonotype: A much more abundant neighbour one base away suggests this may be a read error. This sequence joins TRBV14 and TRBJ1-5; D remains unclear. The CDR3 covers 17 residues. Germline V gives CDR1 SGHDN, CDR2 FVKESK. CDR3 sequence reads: CTSSLSPRIFSNQPQHF. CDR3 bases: TGTACCAGCAGCCTCTCCCCCCGGATATTTAGCAATCAGCCCCAGCATTTT.